The sequence of this T cell receptor beta chain was determined in a study of cytomegalovirus exposure and HLA in healthy donors. Comment on this clone: What it recognizes is unknown.

Primers included in the PCR were 60 Vbeta and 13 Jbeta primers. Here immunoSEQ multiplex PCR was the method, and the copy in TCRdb shows in-frame clones only, minus some. The sample comprises about 130,000 clones, 80% of which are singletons, and approximately 4% rests with the top ten. Findings and limits, study-wide: A prior analysis recorded that most TCR beta V segments were productive about 87% or about 30% of the time. Around 18,000 TCR beta sequences were associated with HLA alleles at 0.05 false discovery rate in a later analysis. Most subjects had HLA-A and HLA-B alleles reportedly predicted accurately by TCR beta sequences. In a later analysis, HLA-associated beta chains showed higher expansion and lower generation probabilities than comparable chains.

V was clipped by 5 bases and J by 7 bases, with 9 bases between them. Per germline, CDR1 LNHDA and CDR2 SQIVND (reference sequence). This CDR3 region has 13 residues. Input material: PBMCs. This chain connects TRBV19 to TRBJ1-6; D unclear. This TCR derives from a woman in her thirties or forties in good health and CMV-seronegative. The CDR3 coding sequence is TGTGCCAGTAGTGGCCACGCCAATTCACCCCTCCACTTT. It specifies CASSGHANSPLHF.